The 7 T cell receptor beta chains below were found in one sample sequenced in a study of T cell repertoires in ileal Crohn's disease. Method: immunoSEQ multiplex PCR; TCRdb's copy keeps in-frame clones and lacks some. The repertoire consists of 5,500 to 7,000 clones, with roughly four fifths occurring once and the leading ten covering about 5%. Specimen: ileal tissue. The receptors come from an adult with Crohn's disease.

The gene calls are TRBV29-1 and TRBJ1-2; the D is unclear. The CDR3 runs 15 residues. V lost 5 bases to trimming and J lost 2 bases, with 18 bases between them. The germline CDR1 and CDR2 sequences are SQVTM and ANQGSEA. For the CDR3, the DNA is TGCAGCGTTAAGTGGTCAACAGATGAAAACTATGGCTACACCTTC. This translates into CSVKWSTDENYGYTF.

The J gene is TRBJ2-2, the V gene TRBV2, with TRBD1 matching over 7 bases. The CDR3 covers 15 residues. V lost 8 bases and J lost 7; bases outside the gene matches: 13. Germline CDR1 is SNHLY and CDR2 is FYNNEI. CDR3 region: CASAWAGGSNGELFF. CDR3 sequence (DNA): TGTGCCAGCGCTTGGGCAGGGGGATCAAACGGGGAGCTGTTTTTT.

This clone appeared a few times. The chain employs TRBV11-2 and TRBJ2-1; possibly TRBD1 for D (6 bases). The CDR3 has 15 residues. Trimming removed 0 bases from V and 5 bases from J, with 11 bases in between. In germline, CDR1 is SGHAT, CDR2 FQNNGV. The CDR3 region has the DNA TGTGCCAGCAGCTTAGAACAGGGTTTAAACAATGAGCAGTTCTTC. This codes for CASSLEQGLNNEQFF.

CDR3: CASSEALTGDQPQHF. CDR3 in DNA: TGTGCCAGCAGTGAAGCGCTGACAGGGGATCAGCCCCAGCATTTT. The chain has TRBV2 and TRBJ1-5; 8 bases are a match to TRBD1. The CDR3 totals 15 residues. The germline V gene encodes CDR1 SNHLY and CDR2 FYNNEI. The J segment lost 5 bases and the V segment lost 0 bases, leaving 3 bases of the junction unmatched.

The chain couples TRBV7-8 to TRBJ1-1; the D is unclear. Trimming stripped 2 bases from V and 9 bases from J, with 13 bases between. The CDR3 totals 13 residues. Per the germline V gene, CDR1 is SGHVS and CDR2 is FQNEAQ. The CDR3 DNA follows: TGTGCCAGCAGCTTATTGAGGGCAGGTAAAGCTTTCTTT. This translates into CASSLLRAGKAFF.

The genes are TRBV5-1 and TRBJ1-3; perhaps TRBD1 as D (5 bases). Germline V gives CDR1 SGHRS, CDR2 YFSETQ. V shed 4 bases and J shed 2 bases, with 13 bases lying between them. This CDR3 has 15 amino acids. CDR3 nucleotides: TGCGCCAGCAGCCCGAGGGACCTTACTGGAAACACCATATATTTT. It is translated as CASSPRDLTGNTIYF.

The chain couples TRBV4-2 to TRBJ2-2; D possibly corresponds to TRBD1 (6 bases). V lost 1 base and J 4 bases, leaving 13 bases between the germline ends. The CDR3 runs 16 residues. Germline V gene data show CDR1 as LGHNA and CDR2 as YNFKEQ. The CDR3 here is CASSQGRAGATGELFF. For the CDR3, the DNA is TGTGCCAGCAGCCAAGGGCGGGCAGGGGCCACCGGGGAGCTGTTTTTT.